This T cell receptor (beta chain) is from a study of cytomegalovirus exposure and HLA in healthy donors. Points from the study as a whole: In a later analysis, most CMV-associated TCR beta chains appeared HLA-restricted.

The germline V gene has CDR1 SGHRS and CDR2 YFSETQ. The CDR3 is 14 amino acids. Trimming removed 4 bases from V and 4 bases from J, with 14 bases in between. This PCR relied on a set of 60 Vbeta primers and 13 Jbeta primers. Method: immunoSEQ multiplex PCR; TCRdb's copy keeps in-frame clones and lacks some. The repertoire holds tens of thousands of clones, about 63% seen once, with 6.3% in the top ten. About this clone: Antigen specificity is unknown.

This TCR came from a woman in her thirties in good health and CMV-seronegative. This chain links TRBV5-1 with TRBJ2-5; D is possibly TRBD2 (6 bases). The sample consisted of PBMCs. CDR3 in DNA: TGCGCCAGCAGCCCTCAGGAGGGGATAGAGACCCAGTACTTC. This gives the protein CASSPQEGIETQYF.